This passage covers 28 T cell receptor beta chains from one sample sequenced in a study of molecular identifiers for immune sequencing clone quantification. TCRdb recomputed calls from the PCR reads with MiXCR, one row per CDR3 protein. The table records under 800,000 distinct CDR3 sequences, about 25% of them present only once. Sequenced: naive CD8+ T cells from blood, with Jurkat cell RNA spiked in. The subset is: FACS-sorted CD8+CD4-CCR7+CD45RA+ naive T cells. Every receptor here comes from a human donor in good health. Some libraries in this study had Jurkat cell RNA spiked in.

This clonotype was detected ten times or more. This chain links TRBV5-6 with TRBJ1-1; TRBD1 might be the D (5 bases). Germline assignment: CDR1 SGHDT and CDR2 YYEEEE. V lost 3 bases to trimming and J lost 5 bases, with 8 bases between them. The CDR3 totals 12 residues. The CDR3 DNA follows: TGTGCCAGCAGCTGGGGGGAGACTGAAGCTTTCTTT. Its protein is CASSWGETEAFF.

In the case of this clonotype: A read error may explain this, as a much larger clone is one base away. The rearrangement joins TRBV5-1 to TRBJ2-7; D unclear. CDR3 length equals 16 residues. The germline CDR1 and CDR2 sequences are SGHRS and YFSETQ. The CDR3 loop is CASSLPVGASSNEQYF. DNA of the CDR3: TGCGCCAGCAGCTTGCCAGTCGGCGCGAGCTCCAACGAGCAGTACTTC.

This clonotype was counted ten times or more. V usage is TRBV7-8 and J usage is TRBJ1-2; D possibly corresponds to TRBD1 (5 bases). V was shortened by 1 base and J by 0 bases, with 18 bases between the two germline ends. The CDR3 runs to 18 residues. CDR1 and CDR2 from the germline V gene are SGHVS and FQNEAQ. CDR3 amino acids: CASSLVGGLQSSNYGYTF. The CDR3 DNA is TGTGCCAGCAGCTTAGTGGGGGGACTCCAGTCGTCTAACTATGGCTACACCTTC.

This clonotype has just a few counts. The chain couples TRBV5-5 to TRBJ2-7, with 8 bases lining up with TRBD2. In germline, CDR1 is SGHKS, CDR2 YYEKEE (reference sequence). After removal of 4 bases from V and 0 bases from J, the junction contained 6 bases not matched to a gene. The CDR3 runs 15 residues. For the CDR3, the DNA is TGTGCCAGCAGCGTAACTAGCGGAAGCTCCTACGAGCAGTACTTC. Encoded protein: CASSVTSGSSYEQYF. Based on the CDR3 plus reference TRBV5-5 and TRBJ2-7, the full variable domain is DAGVTQSPTHLIKTRGQQVTLRCSPISGHKSVSWYQQVLGQGPQFIFQYYEKEERGRGNFPDRFSARQFPNYSSELNVNALLLGDSALYLCASSVTSGSSYEQYFGPGTRLTVT.

Regarding this clonotype: A much larger clone lies a single base off, so this may be a read error. V and J are TRBV29-1 and TRBJ2-7; 10 nucleotides agree with TRBD1. Germline lookup yields CDR1 SQVTM and CDR2 ANQGSEA. This CDR3 has 14 residues. The CDR3 sequence: CSVEGQGDTYGQYF. For the CDR3, the DNA is TGCAGCGTAGAAGGACAGGGGGATACCTACGGGCAGTACTTC.

The V gene is TRBV19, the J gene TRBJ1-1, with D hard to call. The CDR3 covers 14 residues. Germline CDR1 reads LNHDA; CDR2 reads SQIVND (reference sequence). The V end was cut by 4 bases, the J end by 1 base, with 10 bases between. CDR3 in DNA: TGTGCCAGTAGTACCCTACCGCCGAACACTGAAGCTTTCTTT. It specifies CASSTLPPNTEAFF.

This clonotype was seen many times. The chain recombines TRBV5-5 with TRBJ2-6; possibly TRBD2 for D (6 bases). The CDR3 has 21 amino acids. Germline CDR1 reads SGHKS; CDR2 reads YYEKEE (reference sequence). V gave up 4 bases and J gave up 4 bases, with 30 bases separating them. This CDR3 is CASSLLAGRLPTRSGANVLTF. The DNA for the CDR3 is TGTGCCAGCAGCCTACTTGCGGGGCGCCTTCCCACGAGGTCCGGGGCCAACGTCCTGACTTTC.

The rearrangement uses TRBV11-2 and TRBJ2-1; 11 bases are a match to TRBD2. The junction had 13 bases not matched to a gene; V was cut back by 6 bases and J by 9 bases. The length of the CDR3 is 16 residues. The germline V gene has CDR1 SGHAT and CDR2 FQNNGV. The CDR3 DNA reads TGTGCCAGCAGGGGGACCGGGACTAGCGGTACTCCTGAGCAGTTCTTC. This gives the protein CASRGTGTSGTPEQFF.

The chain couples TRBV6-2 or TRBV6-3 to TRBJ2-7, with no clear D. CDR1 and CDR2 (germline): MNHEY, SVGEGT. V was shortened by 4 bases and J by 2 bases, with 12 bases between the two germline ends. This CDR3 has 14 amino acids. CDR3 in amino acids: CASSFGAVAYEQYF. DNA of the CDR3: TGTGCCAGCAGTTTTGGCGCGGTCGCCTACGAGCAGTACTTC.

In regard to this clonotype: One end of the junction fails to match germline, which may point to a read error. The rearrangement joins TRBV6-6 to TRBJ2-7; D is unresolved. Germline-derived CDR1 and CDR2 are MNHNY and SVGAGI (reference sequence). The CDR3 extends over 13 amino acids. CDR3: CASNYHPRVKQYF. CDR3 sequence (DNA): TGTGCCAGCAATTACCACCCAAGGGTCAAACAGTACTTC.

This clonotype was seen at least ten times. The V call is TRBV5-7, the J call TRBJ2-5, with D possibly being TRBD2 (7 bases). TRBV5-7 counts as an open reading frame of uncertain function. Between the trimmed V and J ends, which lost 4 bases and 4 bases, there was a span of 17 bases. The CDR3 covers 15 residues. CDR3 DNA: TGTGCCAGCAGCAGCGGGACAACGGACCCAGAGACCCAGTACTTC. It encodes CASSSGTTDPETQYF.

About this clonotype itself: A read error is likely, as this CDR3 ends without the conserved phenylalanine or tryptophan. V is TRBV6-5 and J is TRBJ1-5; D is uncertain. CDR1 is MNHEY and CDR2 is SVGAGI in the germline V gene. The CDR3 consists of 14 residues. Trimming shortened V by 0 bases and J by 5 bases, and 8 bases separated the two germline ends. The CDR3 DNA is TGTGCCAGCAGTTACTCGGGTCCTTATCAGCCCCAGCATATT. Residues: CASSYSGPYQPQHI.

This chain joins TRBV6-5 and TRBJ2-3; D gene uncertain. CDR3 length: 15 amino acids. Trimming left V 7 bases short and J 0 bases short, with 14 bases between. Germline V gives CDR1 MNHEY, CDR2 SVGAGI. The CDR3 DNA sequence: TGTGCCAGCAACATAGGACCGTTTAGCACAGATACGCAGTATTTT. Protein sequence: CASNIGPFSTDTQYF.

This clonotype was detected ten times or more. This chain links TRBV6-5 with TRBJ1-2; D gene unclear. This CDR3 is 13 amino acids long. V was clipped by 6 bases and J by 3 bases, with 11 bases between them. Germline CDR1 and CDR2: MNHEY and SVGAGI. The CDR3 sequence: CASSPAGYYGYTF. DNA for the CDR3: TGTGCCAGCAGCCCGGCGGGCTACTATGGCTACACCTTC.

V gene TRBV12-5 combines with J gene TRBJ1-2; 9 bases map to TRBD1. There are 14 residues in the CDR3. Germline V CDR1 and CDR2: LGHNT, FRNRAP. Trimming removed 5 bases from V and 6 bases from J; junction bases left unmatched: 7. The CDR3 bases are TGTGCTAGTGGTCCGGGACAGGGAATCGATGGCTACACCTTC. Its translation: CASGPGQGIDGYTF.

The chain is built from TRBV5-6 and TRBJ2-5; 9 bases line up with TRBD2. Trimming cost V 2 bases and J 5 bases; bases outside gene matches: 7. The CDR3 runs to 15 residues. The germline CDR1 and CDR2 sequences are SGHDT and YYEEEE. The DNA of the CDR3 is TGTGCCAGCAGCTTAGGCGCGGGGGGGCGCGAGACCCAGTACTTC. Translating gives CASSLGAGGRETQYF.

The CDR3, as DNA: TGTGCCTGGAGCGTCACCTCCTACAATGAGCAGTTCTTC. Translated, it gives CAWSVTSYNEQFF. The V gene is TRBV30, the J gene TRBJ2-1; no clear D. The V gene's germline CDR1 is GTSNPN and CDR2 SVGIG (reference sequence). This CDR3 is 13 amino acids long. The germline V and J ends were trimmed by 3 bases and 0 bases, with 6 bases remaining between them.

This clonotype occurred a few times. The rearrangement joins TRBV25-1 to TRBJ2-3; TRBD1 aligns across 8 bases. Germline V gene lookup returns CDR1 MGHDK and CDR2 SYGVNS. The trim removed 3 bases at V and 3 bases at J, leaving 8 bases unmatched. CDR3 length equals 16 residues. This CDR3 reads CASSDGSGGATDTQYF. For the CDR3, the DNA is TGTGCCAGCAGTGATGGGTCAGGGGGCGCGACAGATACGCAGTATTTT.

Concerning this clonotype: A much bigger clone sits one base away, suggesting this may be a read error. V is TRBV2 and J is TRBJ2-1, with TRBD1 identical over 7 bases. CDR3 length: 14 residues. The germline CDR1 and CDR2 sequences are SNHLY and FYNNEI. In nucleotides, the CDR3 is TGTGCCAGCAGTGAATTAAACAGGGGCGATGAGCGGTTCTTC. Its translation: CASSELNRGDERFF.

This clonotype has a count of ten or more. The chain carries TRBV3-1 and TRBJ2-7, with D possibly TRBD1 on 6 matching bases. Per the germline V gene, CDR1 is LGHDT and CDR2 is YNNKEL (reference sequence). V lost 0 bases and J 4 bases, leaving 22 bases between the germline ends. CDR3 size: 18 residues. The CDR3 protein is CASSQDQWGRPGSYEQYF. In nucleotides, the CDR3 is TGTGCCAGCAGCCAAGATCAGTGGGGGCGGCCGGGAAGTTACGAGCAGTACTTC.

This clonotype appeared a few times. The CDR3 is CASSVGSGVYYEQYF. CDR3 DNA: TGTGCCAGCAGCGTGGGGTCAGGGGTTTATTACGAGCAGTACTTC. V and J are TRBV9 and TRBJ2-7, with D tentatively TRBD1 (6 bases). Germline V lookup: CDR1 SGDLS, CDR2 YYNGEE. The V and J ends lost 2 bases and 4 bases respectively, with 16 bases between them. There are 15 residues in the CDR3.

Only a few counts were recorded for this clonotype. The J gene is TRBJ2-7, the V gene TRBV6-5; the D gene is possibly TRBD2 (5 bases). The CDR3 contains 15 residues. Deletions cut 2 bases from V and 0 bases from J, with 11 bases between. Germline CDR1 and CDR2: MNHEY and SVGAGI. The CDR3 DNA is TGTGCCAGCAGTTACGTCAGCGGTAGCTCCTACGAGCAGTACTTC. As protein: CASSYVSGSSYEQYF.

This clonotype was seen repeatedly, ten times or more. This sequence joins TRBV7-9 and TRBJ2-2; D is undetermined. V was cut by 2 bases and J by 2 bases, with 6 bases left in between. Germline CDR1 SEHNR, CDR2 FQNEAQ (reference sequence). The CDR3 has 14 amino acids. The CDR3 DNA follows: TGTGCCAGCAGCTTACCAGTCAACACCGGGGAGCTGTTTTTT. Its protein product is CASSLPVNTGELFF.

This clonotype has a count of ten or more. This chain joins TRBV7-6 and TRBJ2-5; D is unresolved. The CDR3 extends over 15 amino acids. Germline CDR1 reads SGHVS; CDR2 reads FNYEAQ. V shed 2 bases and J shed 4 bases, with 14 bases lying between them. The CDR3: CASSLFVSRLETQYF. The CDR3 DNA is TGTGCCAGCAGCTTATTTGTTAGCCGTTTAGAGACCCAGTACTTC.

Many counts were recorded for this clonotype. V is TRBV5-6 and J is TRBJ2-3; weak D call: TRBD1 (6 bases). Trimming shortened V by 4 bases and J by 2 bases, and 14 bases separated the two germline ends. CDR3 length equals 15 residues. Germline V gives CDR1 SGHDT, CDR2 YYEEEE. The CDR3 loop is CASSPRDTNTDTQYF. CDR3 nucleotide sequence: TGTGCCAGCAGCCCACGGGACACAAACACAGATACGCAGTATTTT. Complete variable domain (other parts from reference TRBV5-6 and TRBJ2-3): DAGVTQSPTHLIKTRGQQVTLRCSPKSGHDTVSWYQQALGQGPQFIFQYYEEEERQRGNFPDRFSGHQFPNYSSELNVNALLLGDSALYLCASSPRDTNTDTQYFGPGTRLTVL.

Notes on this clonotype: A much larger clone differs by one base, so this may be a read error. The chain uses TRBV20-1 and TRBJ1-1; D is unresolved. The CDR3 extends over 12 amino acids. In germline, CDR1 is DFQATT, CDR2 SNEGSKA (reference sequence). The CDR3: CSARTRRTETFF. The CDR3 DNA reads as TGCAGTGCTAGAACGAGGCGGACTGAAACTTTCTTT.

The table lists this clonotype with a few counts. V gene TRBV6-2 or TRBV6-3 combines with J gene TRBJ1-6; 8 bases are a match to TRBD1. Per germline, CDR1 MNHEY and CDR2 SVGEGT. This CDR3 region has 16 residues. V gave up 5 bases and J gave up 8 bases; unmatched junction bases: 11. CDR3 DNA sequence: TGTGCCAGCAGTAAGGGAGTGGGGACAGGAGATTCACCCCTCCACTTT. The encoded protein is CASSKGVGTGDSPLHF.

In this sample, this clonotype turned up a few times. The chain employs TRBV25-1 and TRBJ2-5; either TRBD1 or TRBD2 may supply D (5 bases each). Germline assignment: CDR1 MGHDK and CDR2 SYGVNS. Trimming removed 3 bases from V and 4 bases from J, with 9 bases in between. CDR3 size: 13 residues. CDR3 DNA sequence: TGTGCCAGCAGTGAGGGGGTCCCAGAGACCCAGTACTTC. It yields the protein CASSEGVPETQYF.